A selection of T cell receptor beta chains follows, all from one sample in a study of blood T cell repertoires in COVID-19. The table came from immunoSEQ multiplex PCR; TCRdb's copy has only in-frame clones and leaves some out. This table holds about 300,000 clones, 85% to 90% found once. Material: peripheral blood. All receptors come from a woman aged 35 to 49 who had recovered from COVID-19. CDR3s include the opening cysteine and the closing phenylalanine or tryptophan. A D gene is named only where the DNA matches it firmly. Only part of the rows carry a size: once, few, many, or a class if the clone is expanded.

cdr3_aa cdr3_nt v_call d_call clone_size j_call
CASSYPGVDTQYF TGTGCCAGCAGTTACCCCGGGGTGGATACGCAGTATTTT TRBV6-2/TRBV6-3 - - TRBJ2-3
CASKSGGMNTEAFF TGTGCCAGCAAGTCGGGGGGGATGAACACTGAAGCTTTCTTT TRBV27 - few TRBJ1-1
CASSGERGAGADTQYF TGTGCCAGCAGTGGTGAGCGGGGGGCCGGGGCAGATACGCAGTATTTT TRBV6-1 TRBD2 - TRBJ2-3
CASSFRTSGGVNEQFF TGTGCCAGTAGTTTCCGGACTAGCGGGGGCGTGAATGAGCAGTTCTTC TRBV19 TRBD2 - TRBJ2-1
CASSPITAPAGNTEAFF TGTGCCAGCTCACCTATCACAGCGCCAGCGGGGAACACTGAAGCTTTCTTT TRBV18 - - TRBJ1-1
CASSLTPYSNQPQHF TGTGCCAGCAGCTTGACACCTTATAGCAATCAGCCCCAGCATTTT TRBV5-6 - - TRBJ1-5
CSVGGGTEAFF TGCAGCGTCGGAGGAGGGACTGAAGCTTTCTTT TRBV29-1 - - TRBJ1-1
CASSVGFSGVTDTQYF TGTGCCAGCAGCGTAGGTTTTAGCGGGGTCACAGATACGCAGTATTTT TRBV9 TRBD2 - TRBJ2-3
CASRRGDSNTGELFF TGTGCCAGCAGGCGAGGGGACAGCAACACCGGGGAGCTGTTTTTT TRBV6-5 TRBD1 few TRBJ2-2
CASSAAGGNQPQHF TGTGCCAGCAGCGCAGCAGGGGGCAATCAGCCCCAGCATTTT TRBV7-9 - - TRBJ1-5
CASSPRGTSRADTQYF TGTGCCAGCAGCCCTAGGGGGACCTCCCGGGCAGATACGCAGTATTTT TRBV9 - - TRBJ2-3
CASSPDPGSGGYTF TGTGCCAGCAGCCCTGATCCGGGATCGGGTGGCTACACCTTC TRBV5-4 - - TRBJ1-2
CASSIGWTGLSGANVLTF TGTGCCAGTAGTATTGGCTGGACAGGGCTTAGTGGGGCCAACGTCCTGACTTTC TRBV19 TRBD1 - TRBJ2-6
CASSGPGTGGIGSYGYTF TGTGCCAGCAGTGGACCCGGGACAGGGGGTATAGGGAGCTATGGCTACACCTTC TRBV2 TRBD1 - TRBJ1-2
CASIGGGEAFF TGTGCCAGTATAGGGGGCGGAGAAGCTTTCTTT TRBV19 TRBD1 - TRBJ1-1
CAWSEGPGVTPLHF TGTGCCTGGAGTGAGGGCCCGGGGGTGACACCCCTCCACTTT TRBV30 - - TRBJ1-6
CASRTTGGTEAFF TGTGCCAGCAGAACTACAGGGGGGACTGAAGCTTTCTTT TRBV6-5 TRBD1 few TRBJ1-1
CASSASGDTEAFF TGTGCCAGCAGCGCCTCCGGGGACACTGAAGCTTTCTTT TRBV2 - - TRBJ1-1
CASGSGSSGNTIYF TGTGCTAGTGGTTCGGGGTCGTCCGGAAACACCATATATTTT TRBV12-5 - - TRBJ1-3
CASSPRGSGQGWTEAFF TGTGCCAGCAGTCCCAGGGGGTCGGGACAGGGGTGGACTGAAGCTTTCTTT TRBV27 TRBD1 - TRBJ1-1
CASSLGRSMASYEQYF TGTGCCAGCAGCTTGGGGCGTTCGATGGCTAGTTACGAGCAGTACTTC TRBV5-5 - - TRBJ2-7
CATLQGPRVNTEAFF TGCGCCACCCTACAGGGGCCAAGGGTAAACACTGAAGCTTTCTTT TRBV5-1 TRBD1 few TRBJ1-1
CSVEGQGYGYTF TGCAGCGTTGAAGGACAGGGCTATGGCTACACCTTC TRBV29-1 TRBD1 few TRBJ1-2
CASSTSISRNSPLHF TGTGCCAGCAGCACGAGCATCTCCCGGAATTCACCCCTCCACTTT TRBV7-9 - once TRBJ1-6
CASSPNRGDYGYTF TGTGCCAGCAGTCCCAACAGGGGAGACTATGGCTACACCTTC TRBV5-4 TRBD1 few TRBJ1-2
CATSVDGIGVSGYTF TGTGCCACCAGCGTGGACGGGATTGGGGTAAGTGGCTACACCTTC TRBV15 - - TRBJ1-2
CASARSTDTQYF TGTGCCAGCGCGAGGAGCACAGATACGCAGTATTTT TRBV7-9 - - TRBJ2-3